The 2 T cell receptor beta chains below come from one sample, sequenced in a study of OX40 agonist ivuxolimab in advanced cancers. The assay was immunoSEQ multiplex PCR, and TCRdb's table has in-frame clones only and misses some. The sample shows 75,000 to 95,000 clones, roughly 90% of them seen only once. The sequencing here drew on CD4+ or CD8+ T cells sorted from blood, taken in a trial of the OX40 agonist ivuxolimab. The receptor set was obtained from an adult with an advanced solid tumor such as melanoma, head and neck, liver or kidney cancer.

This chain uses TRBV5-1 with TRBJ1-5, with D perhaps matching TRBD1 (6 bases). The CDR3 contains 15 residues. Germline V gene lookup returns CDR1 SGHRS and CDR2 YFSETQ. With 4 bases removed from V and 4 bases from J, the gap between germline ends came to 15 bases. The CDR3 DNA is TGCGCCAGCAGCCCGACCGGGACATATAATCAGCCCCAGCATTTT. Residues: CASSPTGTYNQPQHF.

Only one count was recorded for this clone. The V and J genes are TRBV27 and TRBJ2-3, with unresolved D. V gave up 5 bases and J gave up 2 bases, with 14 bases separating them. The CDR3 has 15 amino acids. Germline-derived CDR1 and CDR2 are MNHEY and SMNVEV (reference sequence). The CDR3 DNA sequence: TGTGCCAGCAGTCCTCGAGAAATCAACACAGATACGCAGTATTTT. This sequence encodes CASSPREINTDTQYF.